What follows are 15 T cell receptor beta chains derived from one specimen sequenced in a study of blood T cell repertoires in COVID-19. Method: immunoSEQ multiplex PCR; TCRdb's copy keeps in-frame clones and lacks some. The table lists some 260,000 clones, around 90% of them singletons, with more than 5% in the top ten. Sequencing used PBMCs or T cells enriched from blood (not recorded which). The receptors come from a woman in her thirties with acute COVID-19.

A single count supports this clone. The gene calls are TRBV18 and TRBJ2-3; 8 bases match TRBD2. This CDR3 has 14 amino acids. CDR1 and CDR2 from the germline V gene are KGHSH and LQKENI. The V gene end was trimmed by 4 bases and the J gene end by 4 bases; junction bases not matched to a gene: 4. CDR3 sequence reads: CASSLAGGPDTQYF. The CDR3 bases are TGTGCCAGCTCACTGGCGGGGGGACCAGATACGCAGTATTTT.

This rearrangement joins TRBV10-3 to TRBJ1-4, with a tentative D call TRBD1 (5 bases). This CDR3 has 13 amino acids. V lost 10 bases, J lost 6 bases, and 15 bases lay in between. Looked up from germline, CDR1 is ENHRY and CDR2 is SYGVKD. CDR3 DNA: TGTGCCACCGGAAACCGGGGGGATGAAAAACTGTTTTTT. Amino acids: CATGNRGDEKLFF.

The chain couples TRBV6-1 to TRBJ1-1, with a tentative D call TRBD1 (5 bases). Germline V gives CDR1 MNHNS, CDR2 SASEGT. The CDR3 is made up of 13 amino acids. V was pared by 1 base and J by 10 bases, with 13 bases between. CDR3: CASSEVGRRGAFF. CDR3 DNA: TGTGCCAGCAGTGAAGTAGGGAGGAGGGGAGCTTTCTTT.

The J gene is TRBJ2-1, the V gene TRBV30; 8 bases are shared with TRBD1. Trimming removed 3 bases from V and 0 bases from J; junction bases left unmatched: 1. The CDR3 runs to 14 residues. Per the germline V gene, CDR1 is GTSNPN and CDR2 is SVGIG (reference sequence). The CDR3 coding sequence is TGTGCCTGGAGCCAGGGGGCCTCCTACAATGAGCAGTTCTTC. Translating it yields CAWSQGASYNEQFF.

The chain recombines TRBV24-1 with TRBJ1-2; 9 bases line up with TRBD1. The CDR3 runs 14 residues. Germline lookup yields CDR1 KGHDR and CDR2 SFDVKD. J was trimmed by 5 bases and V by 4 bases; bases with no gene match: 4. The CDR3 region is CATSDGTGNYGYTF. The CDR3 nucleotides read TGTGCCACCAGTGACGGGACAGGGAATTATGGCTACACCTTC.

To note about this clone: Germline is not matched at one junction end, which may reflect a read error. The same CDR3 also results from other DNA sequences found in this sample. The rearrangement links TRBV7-9 to TRBJ1-2; D is possibly TRBD1 (5 bases). This CDR3 has 16 amino acids. The germline V gene has CDR1 SEHNR and CDR2 FQNEAQ (reference sequence). The DNA of the CDR3 is TGTGCCAGCAGCTTAGGAAGGTCGACAGCTAACTATGGCTACACCTTT. Residues: CASSLGRSTANYGYTF. Filled out from reference TRBV7-9 and TRBJ1-2, the complete variable domain reads DTGVSQNPRHKITKRGQNVTFRCDPISEHNRLYWYRQTLGQGPEFLTYFQNEAQLEKSRLLSDRFSAERPKGSFSTLEIQRTEQGDSAMYLCASSLGRSTANYGYTFGSGTRLTVV.

The chain employs TRBV5-1 and TRBJ2-1; possible D gene TRBD2, 5 bases. CDR3 length: 15 residues. CDR1 is SGHRS and CDR2 is YFSETQ in the germline V gene. Trimming left V 0 bases short and J 4 bases short, with 11 bases between. This CDR3 is CASSLVDPGYNEQFF. CDR3 bases: TGCGCCAGCAGCTTGGTGGATCCGGGGTACAATGAGCAGTTCTTC.

V is TRBV6-6 and J is TRBJ2-1; D call uncertain. CDR1 is MNHNY, CDR2 SVGAGI, per germline (reference sequence). The V end lost 6 bases, the J end lost 0 bases, and 12 bases lay between the germline ends. The CDR3 loop spans 15 amino acids. The DNA of the CDR3 is TGTGCCAGCAGCCCCGCGGTGTACTCCTACAATGAGCAGTTCTTC. It codes for CASSPAVYSYNEQFF.

V usage is TRBV6-2 or TRBV6-3 and J usage is TRBJ2-7, with 8 bases matching TRBD1. Germline V gene data show CDR1 as MNHEY and CDR2 as SVGEGT. The CDR3 sequence is 17 residues long. With 6 bases clipped from V and 0 bases from J, the junction kept 13 bases outside the gene matches. The CDR3 here is CASRYPGQVESSYEQYF. The CDR3 bases are TGTGCCAGCAGATACCCGGGACAGGTGGAGAGCTCCTACGAGCAGTACTTC.

This sequence joins TRBV5-8 and TRBJ2-3; 8 positions match TRBD2. V trimming: 4 bases; J trimming: 2 bases; junction bases outside the gene matches: 9. This CDR3 is 16 amino acids long. Germline V gene sequence: CDR1 SGHTS, CDR2 YDEGEE. In DNA, the CDR3 is TGTGCCAGCAGCCCGCCGGGGGGGCGTACCACAGATACGCAGTATTTT. It translates to CASSPPGGRTTDTQYF. Full variable domain (outside the CDR3, taken from reference TRBV5-8 and TRBJ2-3): EAGVTQSPTHLIKTRGQQATLRCSPISGHTSVYWYQQALGLGLQFLLWYDEGEERNRGNFPPRFSGRQFPNYSSELNVNALELEDSALYLCASSPPGGRTTDTQYFGPGTRLTVL.

The chain is built from TRBV5-1 and TRBJ1-1; maybe TRBD1 (6 bases). Looked up from germline, CDR1 is SGHRS and CDR2 is YFSETQ. The CDR3 is 15 amino acids. Trimming cost V 1 base and J 5 bases, with 15 bases left between them. CDR3 nucleotide sequence: TGCGCCAGCAGCTTGTCGGGGGGCGCAGGTACTGAAGCTTTCTTT. It translates to CASSLSGGAGTEAFF.

V gene TRBV7-3 combines with J gene TRBJ2-2; 7 bases agree with TRBD2. Germline V CDR1 and CDR2: SGHTA, FQGTGA. The CDR3 length is 16 residues. The ends lost 7 bases at V and 0 bases at J; junction bases unmatched: 8. Written as DNA, the CDR3 is TGTGCCAGCACCCCATGGGGGGGGGCGAACACCGGGGAGCTGTTTTTT. Translating it yields CASTPWGGANTGELFF.

The chain has TRBV6-5 and TRBJ2-1; TRBD2 agrees at 8 bases. CDR3 length equals 14 residues. Germline V gene lookup returns CDR1 MNHEY and CDR2 SVGAGI. With V trimmed by 5 bases and J by 4 bases, 4 bases remained unmatched. The CDR3 here is CASSPSGRYNEQFF. CDR3 in DNA: TGTGCCAGCAGTCCGAGCGGGAGATACAATGAGCAGTTCTTC.

This clone was seen once. The V call is TRBV6-1, the J call TRBJ2-3; the match to TRBD2 covers 7 bases. The J segment lost 3 bases and the V segment lost 2 bases, leaving 11 bases of the junction unmatched. The germline CDR1 and CDR2 sequences are MNHNS and SASEGT. This CDR3 comprises 17 residues. DNA for the CDR3: TGTGCCAGCAGTGAAACCTCGTTGGGGACTATAACAGATACGCAGTATTTT. Its protein product is CASSETSLGTITDTQYF.

This chain uses TRBV29-1 with TRBJ2-7; no clear D. From germline, CDR1 is SQVTM and CDR2 ANQGSEA. The CDR3 runs to 12 residues. V dropped 2 bases and J dropped 3 bases, with 8 bases sitting between them. This chain's CDR3 is CSVENGLYEQYF. Here the CDR3 DNA reads TGCAGCGTTGAAAATGGGCTCTACGAGCAGTACTTC.